This T cell receptor (beta chain) was sequenced in a study of immune characterization of retroperitoneal liposarcoma. Of note for this clonotype: At one boundary the junction diverges from the germline segment, which might be a read error.

TCRdb used MiXCR to reprocess the PCR reads, holding one entry per CDR3 protein. The sample has more than 10,000 distinct CDR3 sequences; approximately 28% are singletons. The CDR3 loop spans 13 amino acids. CDR1 and CDR2 from the germline V gene are SGHRS and YFSETQ. J is TRBJ2-6 and V is TRBV5-1; D perhaps matches TRBD2 (5 bases). The sample comprised tumor tissue. This sequence was found in a female donor with retroperitoneal liposarcoma. The CDR3 nucleotides are TGCGCCAGCAGTCTCGAGGGTCCGGGGATGCCGTACTTC. Residues: CASSLEGPGMPYF.